One and the same sample provided the 20 T cell receptor beta chains below, sequenced in a study of T cells after yellow fever vaccination. MiXCR, applied by TCRdb to the 5' RACE reads, yields one record per CDR3 protein. The repertoire has hundreds of thousands of distinct CDR3 sequences, around 8.1% of them found once; the top ten carry approximately 18%. Sequencing was performed on PBMCs, taken about 49 days after the first yellow fever vaccination. The receptors were sampled from a man in his late teens or twenties who received the YFV17D yellow fever vaccine.

This clonotype was seen repeatedly, ten times or more. The chain recombines TRBV7-3 with TRBJ2-5; 7 bases agree with TRBD2. The J segment lost 5 bases and the V segment lost 5 bases, leaving 5 bases of the junction unmatched. The CDR3 consists of 13 residues. Germline V gene data show CDR1 as SGHTA and CDR2 as FQGTGA. DNA of the CDR3: TGTGCCAGCAGCCGACTAGCACGGGAGACCCAGTACTTC. Protein sequence: CASSRLARETQYF.

This clonotype was picked up a small number of times. V and J are TRBV5-1 and TRBJ2-3; 8 bases are a match to TRBD2. CDR1 is SGHRS and CDR2 is YFSETQ in the germline V gene. Trimming at V came to 0 bases and at J to 6 bases, leaving 6 bases not matched to a gene. The CDR3 loop spans 15 amino acids. The CDR3 reads CASSLGLPSGDTQYF. The CDR3 DNA follows: TGCGCCAGCAGCTTGGGTCTCCCTAGCGGGGATACGCAGTATTTT. Full variable domain (rest looked up from reference TRBV5-1 and TRBJ2-3): KAGVTQTPRYLIKTRGQQVTLSCSPISGHRSVSWYQQTPGQGLQFLFEYFSETQRNKGNFPGRFSGRQFSNSRSEMNVSTLELGDSALYLCASSLGLPSGDTQYFGPGTRLTVL.

This clonotype came up many times. The chain recombines TRBV3-1 with TRBJ1-6, with a possible D match to TRBD1 (5 bases). The CDR3 length is 17 residues. With 4 bases removed from V and 7 bases from J, the gap between germline ends came to 20 bases. Germline V lookup: CDR1 LGHDT, CDR2 YNNKEL (reference sequence). The CDR3 sequence: CASSLSPPPGQNSPLHF. As DNA, the CDR3 is TGTGCCAGCAGCCTTAGCCCCCCCCCGGGGCAAAATTCACCCCTCCACTTT.

In this sample, this clonotype turned up a few times. V is TRBV15 and J is TRBJ1-1; no clear D. CDR3 length: 13 amino acids. Trimming removed 3 bases from V and 2 bases from J, with 7 bases in between. Germline CDR1 and CDR2: LNHNV and YYDKDF (reference sequence). CDR3 residues: CATSRRPNTEAFF. The CDR3 nucleotides read TGTGCCACCAGCAGGAGACCTAACACTGAAGCTTTCTTT.

This clonotype showed up many times. The chain carries TRBV7-3 and TRBJ2-1, with TRBD2 identical over 12 bases. Trimming at V came to 3 bases and at J to 9 bases, leaving 6 bases not matched to a gene. This CDR3 has 15 residues. Germline V gene sequence: CDR1 SGHTA, CDR2 FQGTGA. DNA of the CDR3: TGTGCCAGCAGCTTGACTAGCGGGGGACTTGTTGAGCAGTTCTTC. Encoded protein: CASSLTSGGLVEQFF.

This clonotype has a count of ten or more. CDR3 DNA sequence: TGCGCCAGCAGCCAGGAGGAGGGGGCGAAGGACGAGCAGTACTTC. It translates to CASSQEEGAKDEQYF. This chain uses TRBV4-3 with TRBJ2-7; tentatively, D is TRBD1 (7 bases). The CDR3 contains 15 residues. Germline CDR1 LGHNA, CDR2 YSLEER. The V end lost 3 bases, the J end lost 5 bases, and 17 bases lay between the germline ends.

This sequence joins TRBV10-3 and TRBJ1-5; no firm D call. The CDR3 is made up of 13 amino acids. With 4 bases removed from V and 7 bases from J, the gap between germline ends came to 11 bases. Germline CDR1 and CDR2: ENHRY and SYGVKD. The CDR3 nucleotides read TGTGCCATCAGTGGTATAGGAGAACAGCCCCAGCATTTT. Residues: CAISGIGEQPQHF.

The gene calls are TRBV5-6 and TRBJ1-1, with a possible D match to TRBD1 (6 bases). This CDR3 is built from 17 residues. V dropped 0 bases and J dropped 0 bases, with 15 bases sitting between them. Germline-derived CDR1 and CDR2 are SGHDT and YYEEEE. Here the CDR3 reads CASSLVVGAAMNTEAFF. The CDR3 DNA sequence: TGTGCCAGCAGCTTGGTAGTGGGGGCTGCGATGAACACTGAAGCTTTCTTT. Full variable domain (missing parts from reference TRBV5-6 and TRBJ1-1): DAGVTQSPTHLIKTRGQQVTLRCSPKSGHDTVSWYQQALGQGPQFIFQYYEEEERQRGNFPDRFSGHQFPNYSSELNVNALLLGDSALYLCASSLVVGAAMNTEAFFGQGTRLTVV.

This clonotype occurred a few times. The J gene is TRBJ2-2, the V gene TRBV5-6; 7 nucleotides align to TRBD1. The CDR3 totals 16 residues. The V gene end was trimmed by 6 bases and the J gene end by 0 bases; junction bases not matched to a gene: 8. Germline V gene data show CDR1 as SGHDT and CDR2 as YYEEEE. As DNA, the CDR3 is TGTGCCAGCAATCGGGACAGCTACTCGAACACCGGGGAGCTGTTTTTT. It codes for CASNRDSYSNTGELFF.

This chain links TRBV5-1 with TRBJ2-3; the D gene could be TRBD1 or TRBD2 (5 bases each). Trimming took off 4 bases at V and 0 bases at J, with 15 bases between the two ends. This CDR3 is built from 16 residues. CDR1 is SGHRS, CDR2 YFSETQ, per germline. DNA for the CDR3: TGCGCCAGCAGCGCCGGGACGGATAGCAGCACAGATACGCAGTATTTT. Residues: CASSAGTDSSTDTQYF.

The chain is built from TRBV3-1 and TRBJ2-3, with TRBD2 matching over 13 bases. In germline, CDR1 is LGHDT, CDR2 YNNKEL (reference sequence). Trimming took 11 bases from V and 9 from J; bases not matched to a gene: 20. The CDR3 has 17 amino acids. The CDR3 is CAFCATSGGASGRTQYF. In DNA, the CDR3 is TGTGCCTTCTGCGCAACTAGCGGGGGGGCGAGCGGGAGGACGCAGTATTTT.

This clonotype was observed a few times. The V call is TRBV6-1, the J call TRBJ2-1; D gene uncertain. Germline V lookup: CDR1 MNHNS, CDR2 SASEGT. Trimming shortened V by 7 bases and J by 8 bases, and 15 bases separated the two germline ends. The CDR3 contains 13 residues. This CDR3 is CASNVGFGDEQFF. CDR3 nucleotides: TGTGCCAGCAATGTGGGATTTGGCGATGAGCAGTTCTTC.

The sample holds a few counts of this clonotype. The chain has TRBV5-1 and TRBJ2-1; TRBD2 agrees at 14 bases. V lost 3 bases, J lost 5 bases, and 7 bases stayed unmatched. The CDR3 contains 17 residues. Germline V gene data show CDR1 as SGHRS and CDR2 as YFSETQ. The DNA for the CDR3 is TGCGCCAGCAGCTCCGCCCCGGGACTAGCGGGGGACAATGAGCAGTTCTTC. Translating gives CASSSAPGLAGDNEQFF. The complete variable domain, with remaining parts taken from reference TRBV5-1 and TRBJ2-1, reads KAGVTQTPRYLIKTRGQQVTLSCSPISGHRSVSWYQQTPGQGLQFLFEYFSETQRNKGNFPGRFSGRQFSNSRSEMNVSTLELGDSALYLCASSSAPGLAGDNEQFFGPGTRLTVL.

This clonotype was seen more than once but under ten times. V gene TRBV18 combines with J gene TRBJ1-2, with D possibly matching TRBD1 (6 bases). Germline V lookup: CDR1 KGHSH, CDR2 LQKENI. The CDR3 loop spans 17 amino acids. The V end lost 0 bases, the J end lost 4 bases, and 18 bases lay between the germline ends. The CDR3 spells CASSPPELQGNGYGYTF. The CDR3 coding sequence is TGTGCCAGCTCACCACCGGAGCTACAGGGCAATGGCTATGGCTACACCTTC. Complete variable domain (other parts from reference TRBV18 and TRBJ1-2): NAGVMQNPRHLVRRRGQEARLRCSPMKGHSHVYWYRQLPEEGLKFMVYLQKENIIDESGMPKERFSAEFPKEGPSILRIQQVVRGDSAAYFCASSPPELQGNGYGYTFGSGTRLTVV.

This clonotype has only a few counts. The J gene is TRBJ2-5, the V gene TRBV7-2; D gene unclear. Deletions cut 5 bases from V and 8 bases from J, with 12 bases between. CDR3 size: 12 residues. Germline V gene sequence: CDR1 SGHTA, CDR2 FQGNSA. Here the CDR3 reads CASSPGYETQYF. The CDR3 DNA is TGTGCCAGCAGCCCCGGTTATGAAACCCAGTACTTC.

The chain is built from TRBV20-1 and TRBJ1-6; 7 positions agree with TRBD1. The CDR3 consists of 13 residues. Germline V CDR1 and CDR2: DFQATT, SNEGSKA (reference sequence). The V and J ends lost 5 bases and 8 bases, in that order; junction bases with no gene match: 6. CDR3 DNA sequence: TGCAGTGCTGCCGGGACAGCTGATTCACCCCTCCACTTT. It specifies CSAAGTADSPLHF.

This clonotype came up many times. The chain has TRBV5-5 and TRBJ2-7; D assignment may be TRBD1 or TRBD2 (5 bases each). Germline V lookup: CDR1 SGHKS, CDR2 YYEKEE (reference sequence). The CDR3 is 13 residues long. The ends were cut back, 4 bases at V and 2 bases at J, with 10 bases in the middle. CDR3 DNA sequence: TGTGCCAGCAGCCTCCAGGGAGCCTACGAGCAGTACGTC. Translated, it gives CASSLQGAYEQYV.

V gene TRBV12-3 or TRBV12-4 combines with J gene TRBJ1-1; no firm D call. The CDR3 has 11 residues. Deletions cut 9 bases from V and 4 bases from J, with 9 bases between. CDR3 in DNA: TGTGCCAGTGCATCTCGCACTGAAGCTTTCTTT. This codes for CASASRTEAFF.

This clonotype occurred many times. The chain recombines TRBV6-6 with TRBJ2-5; D call uncertain. The CDR3 is 13 amino acids. CDR1 MNHNY and CDR2 SVGAGI come from the germline V gene (reference sequence). The V gene lost 7 bases and the J gene lost 5 bases, with 14 bases spanning the gap. This chain's CDR3 is CASISPSSETQYF. CDR3 DNA sequence: TGTGCCAGCATTTCCCCCTCCTCGGAGACCCAGTACTTC.

This clonotype turned up a few times. The genes are TRBV12-3 or TRBV12-4 and TRBJ2-7; D not certain. The CDR3 length is 12 residues. V dropped 6 bases and J dropped 2 bases, with 8 bases sitting between them. In DNA, the CDR3 is TGTGCCAGCAGCAACGGACCCTACGAGCAGTACTTC. It is translated as CASSNGPYEQYF.